The TCR beta chain under discussion was sequenced for a study of control samples from healthy donors and cancer patients. TCRdb's copy holds only in-frame clones and misses some; the assay was immunoSEQ multiplex PCR. Altogether roughly 120,000 clones are present, about 89% being singletons, with the ten largest covering roughly a sixth. The germline V gene has CDR1 SGHRS and CDR2 YFSETQ. Unmatched junction bases numbered 8, after V lost 4 bases and J lost 8 bases. The CDR3 totals 14 residues. Material: blood. The TCR originated in a woman in her forties or fifties in good health. The genes are TRBV5-1 and TRBJ1-4; 7 bases fit TRBD1. For the CDR3, the DNA is TGCGCCAGCAGCCAGGGGGGGGCCGAGGAAAAACTGTTTTTT. Translating it yields CASSQGGAEEKLFF.